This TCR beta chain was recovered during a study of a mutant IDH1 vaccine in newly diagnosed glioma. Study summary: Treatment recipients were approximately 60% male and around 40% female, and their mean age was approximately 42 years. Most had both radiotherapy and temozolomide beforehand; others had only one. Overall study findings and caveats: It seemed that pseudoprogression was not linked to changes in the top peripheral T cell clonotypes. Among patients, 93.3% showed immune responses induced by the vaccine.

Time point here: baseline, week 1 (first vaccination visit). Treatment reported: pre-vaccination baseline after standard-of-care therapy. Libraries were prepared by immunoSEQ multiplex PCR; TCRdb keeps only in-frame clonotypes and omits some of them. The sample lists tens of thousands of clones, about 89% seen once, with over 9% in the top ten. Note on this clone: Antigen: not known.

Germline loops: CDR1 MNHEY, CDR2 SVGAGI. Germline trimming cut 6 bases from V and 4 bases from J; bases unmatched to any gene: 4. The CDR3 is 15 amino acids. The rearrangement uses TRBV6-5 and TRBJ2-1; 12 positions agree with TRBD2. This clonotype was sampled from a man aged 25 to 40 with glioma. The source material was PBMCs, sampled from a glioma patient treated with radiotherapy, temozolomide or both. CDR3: CASRLTSGSYNEQFF. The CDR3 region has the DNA TGTGCCAGCAGGCTGACTAGCGGGAGTTACAATGAGCAGTTCTTC.